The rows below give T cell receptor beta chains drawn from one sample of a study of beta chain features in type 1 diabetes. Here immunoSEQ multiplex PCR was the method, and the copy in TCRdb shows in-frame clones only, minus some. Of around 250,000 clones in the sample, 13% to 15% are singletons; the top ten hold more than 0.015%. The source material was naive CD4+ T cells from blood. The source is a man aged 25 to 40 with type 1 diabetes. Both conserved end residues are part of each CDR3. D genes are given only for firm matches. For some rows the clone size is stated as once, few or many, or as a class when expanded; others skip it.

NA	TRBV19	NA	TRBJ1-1	TGTGCCAGTAGCCAAACAGGTATTCAAGCTTTCTTT	CASSQTGIQAFF
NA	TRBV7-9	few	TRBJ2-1	TGTGCCAGCAGCTTTCCATCCTACAATGAGCAGTTCTTC	CASSFPSYNEQFF
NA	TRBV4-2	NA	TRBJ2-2	TGTGCCAGCAGCCGCCGGGACTCCAACACCGGGGAGCTGTTTTTT	CASSRRDSNTGELFF
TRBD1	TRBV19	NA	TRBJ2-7	TGTGCCAGTAGTATAACGGGACAGGGGATCCACGAGCAGTACTTC	CASSITGQGIHEQYF
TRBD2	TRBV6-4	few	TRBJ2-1	TGTGCCAGCAGTCGAGCGGGAGACATCAATGAGCAGTTCTTC	CASSRAGDINEQFF
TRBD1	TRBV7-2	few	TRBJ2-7	TGTGCCAGCAGCCCGGACAGGGCGAGGAACGAGCAGTACTTC	CASSPDRARNEQYF
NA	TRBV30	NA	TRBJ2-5	TGTGCCGGTGTGCGGGAAATTGAGACCCAGTACTTC	CAGVREIETQYF
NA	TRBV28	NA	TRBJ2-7	TGTGCCAGCAGGACGACAGGATCCTACGAGCAGTACTTC	CASRTTGSYEQYF
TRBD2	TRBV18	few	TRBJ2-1	TGTGCCAGCTCACTCTTGCGGGAGACCCAGTTCTTC	CASSLLRETQFF
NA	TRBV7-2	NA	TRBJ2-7	TGTGCCAGCAGCTTAGCTGGGTACAGTACCTACGAGCAGTACTTC	CASSLAGYSTYEQYF
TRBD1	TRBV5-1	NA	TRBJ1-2	TGCGCCAGCAGCCCTGGACAGGGGCGAAGTAACTATGGCTACACCTTC	CASSPGQGRSNYGYTF
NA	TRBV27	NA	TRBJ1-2	TGTGCCAGCACCCCACGGAATGGGGCCGGCTACACCTTC	CASTPRNGAGYTF
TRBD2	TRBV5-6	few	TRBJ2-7	TGTGCCAGCAGAGGACTAGCGGGGAACTCCTACGAGCAGTACTTC	CASRGLAGNSYEQYF
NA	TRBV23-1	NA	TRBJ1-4	TGCGCCAGCAAAGGCCAGGGTATCTCTAATGAAAAACTGTTTTTT	CASKGQGISNEKLFF
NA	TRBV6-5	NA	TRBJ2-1	TGTGCCAGCAGTTCGCCATCCAGGAATGAGCAGTTCTTC	CASSSPSRNEQFF
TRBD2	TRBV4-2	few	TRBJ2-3	TGTGCCAGCAGCCAAGGCCTAGCGGGAGGGCTCTGGGATACGCAGTATTTT	CASSQGLAGGLWDTQYF
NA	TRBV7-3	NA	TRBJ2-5	TGTGCCAGCAGCTTAGGAGGGGTAGAGACCCAGTACTTC	CASSLGGVETQYF
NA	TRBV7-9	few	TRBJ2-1	TGTGCCAGCAGCCCAACCCGGGACACCAATGAGCAGTTCTTC	CASSPTRDTNEQFF
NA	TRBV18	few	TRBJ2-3	TGTGCCAGCTCACCACGACAGACCGGGACTGCCCATAACACAGATACGCAGTATTTT	CASSPRQTGTAHNTDTQYF
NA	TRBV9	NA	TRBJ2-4	TGTGCCAGCAGCGTAACAGGGTGGGACAAAAACATTCAGTACTTC	CASSVTGWDKNIQYF
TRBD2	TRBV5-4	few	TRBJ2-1	TGTGCCAGCAGCATCACTAGCGGATCCTACAATGAGCAGTTCTTC	CASSITSGSYNEQFF
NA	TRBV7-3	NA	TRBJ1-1	TGTGCCAGCAGCTTAATAGTGAACACTGAAGCTTTCTTT	CASSLIVNTEAFF
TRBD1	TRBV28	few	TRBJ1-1	TGTGCCAGCAGTTCCCTCGACAGGGTCGGCACTGAAGCTTTCTTT	CASSSLDRVGTEAFF
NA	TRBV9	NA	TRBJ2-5	TGTGCCAGCAGCGTAGGTCCGGGTCAGCGGGAGACCCAGTACTTC	CASSVGPGQRETQYF
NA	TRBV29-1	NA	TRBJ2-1	TGCAGCCTAGTAGGGCAGTTCTTC	CSLVGQFF
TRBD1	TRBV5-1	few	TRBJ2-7	TGCGCCAGCAGCTTGAGTACAGGGGCCTACGAGCAGTACTTC	CASSLSTGAYEQYF
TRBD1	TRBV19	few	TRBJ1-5	TGTGCCAGTAGCGCCCGGACAGGGTATAATCAGCCCCAGCATTTT	CASSARTGYNQPQHF
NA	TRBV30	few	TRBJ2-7	TGTGCCTGGAGTGTACTGGGGGGTCGCGAGCAGTACTTC	CAWSVLGGREQYF
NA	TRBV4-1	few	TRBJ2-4	TGCGCCAGCAGCCAATGGGCAGGGGTAGCCAAAAACATTCAGTACTTC	CASSQWAGVAKNIQYF
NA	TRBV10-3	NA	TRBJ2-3	TGTGCCATCAGAGTAGCGGACACAGATACGCAGTATTTT	CAIRVADTDTQYF
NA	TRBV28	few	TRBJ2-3	TGTGCCAGCAGTTTAGGCGGGATCGGGCGTACGCAGTATTTT	CASSLGGIGRTQYF
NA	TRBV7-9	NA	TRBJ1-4	TGTGCCAGCAGCTTAGCGAAAGCAACAACTAATGAAAAACTGTTTTTT	CASSLAKATTNEKLFF
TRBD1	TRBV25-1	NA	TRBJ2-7	TGTGCCAGCAGTGCTCCCGGGACAGTATCCTACGAGCAGTACTTC	CASSAPGTVSYEQYF
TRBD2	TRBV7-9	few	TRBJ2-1	TGTGCCAGCAGCAGACTAGCGGGAGAATCCTACAATGAGCAGTTCTTC	CASSRLAGESYNEQFF
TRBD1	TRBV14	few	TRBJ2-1	TGTGCCAGCAGCCTGACAGGGTGGCATGAGCAGTTCTTC	CASSLTGWHEQFF
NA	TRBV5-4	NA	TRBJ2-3	TGTGCCAGCAGCTTGGACAGGGCGGCGCAGTATTTT	CASSLDRAAQYF
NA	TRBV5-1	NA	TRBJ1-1	TGCGCCAGCGGGAGAGATTTGGACACTGAAGCTTTCTTT	CASGRDLDTEAFF
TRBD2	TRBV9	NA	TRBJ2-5	TGTGCCAGCAGCGTAGGACTAGCGGAAGAGACCCAGTACTTC	CASSVGLAEETQYF
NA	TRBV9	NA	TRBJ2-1	TGTGCCAGCAGCGTACGCCTTGGGCCGACTGAGCAGTTCTTC	CASSVRLGPTEQFF
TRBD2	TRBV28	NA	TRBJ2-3	TGTGGAACACGGGGGGTGAACACAGATACGCAGTATTTT	CGTRGVNTDTQYF
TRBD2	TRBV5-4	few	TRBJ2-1	TGTGCCAGCAGCTTGGGCCTAGCGGGAAACAATGAGCAGTTCTTC	CASSLGLAGNNEQFF